This entry is about one T cell receptor beta chain. The data are from a study of beta chain features in type 1 diabetes. Germline assignment: CDR1 SGHNT and CDR2 YYREEE (reference sequence). V lost 0 bases and J lost 8, with 14 bases in between. The CDR3 totals 15 residues. The authors reverse transcribed all of the isolated RNA, so sequencing captured expressed TCRB transcripts. Repertoires were generated with immunoSEQ multiplex PCR, while TCRdb's copy carries only in-frame clones and drops some. This table holds 300,000 to 350,000 clones, around 8% found once. Sequenced sample: central memory CD4+ T cells from blood. This chain connects TRBV5-4 to TRBJ1-4; D is possibly TRBD1 (5 bases). The source is a woman aged 18-30 years in good health. CDR3 region: CASSLGPNGGEKLFF. The CDR3 nucleotides read TGTGCCAGCAGCTTGGGGCCTAATGGGGGGGAAAAACTGTTTTTT.